The clone carrying this TCR beta chain was recorded at least ten times. Its antigen is not known. This entry comes from a study of blood T cells in healthy people across ages. Study results and caveats: Unsorted PBMC material precluded a definitive naive versus antigen-experienced comparison. Estimated diversity across one million T cells was deemed an underestimate.

It was with a sample-barcoded 5' primer and a J-beta primer mix that a second PCR of roughly 6 to 12 cycles was run. Tags on each cDNA molecule came from a template-switch adaptor with 12 random nucleotides. TCRdb passed the 5' RACE reads through MiXCR, listing each CDR3 protein once. Among 700,000 to 1,000,000 distinct CDR3 sequences, around two fifths were seen once, and the ten largest hold roughly 19%. The receptor was derived from a man in his sixties in good health. The sample taken for sequencing was blood.

The CDR3 is CATSREVQETQYF. CDR3 in DNA: TGTGCCACCAGCAGAGAAGTGCAGGAGACCCAGTACTTC. The chain carries TRBV15 and TRBJ2-5; D uncertain. Between the trimmed V and J ends, which lost 0 bases and 5 bases, there was a span of 7 bases. This CDR3 is built from 13 residues. Germline V gives CDR1 LNHNV, CDR2 YYDKDF (reference sequence).